This T cell receptor (beta chain) was obtained from a study of blood T cell repertoires in COVID-19. Study background: Samples taken during acute and convalescent COVID-19 were collected in the United States, Italy and Spain. PBMCs, B-cell-depleted T cells, or T cells provided the cDNA or gDNA that made up the material.

In the study's own analysis: Amplification from reference gene primers served as the basis for estimated nucleated cell counts. The assay was immunoSEQ multiplex PCR, and TCRdb's table has in-frame clones only and misses some. V, J and clone size are taken as reported in that table, and D and trimming were inferred from the DNA itself. The sample includes about 81,000 clones, around 96% seen only once; the top ten take almost 4.5%. The CDR3 is 14 residues long. CDR1 LGHDT and CDR2 YNNKEL come from the germline V gene (reference sequence). Trimming cost V 4 bases and J 2 bases, with 11 bases left between them.

Sequenced material: peripheral blood. The sequence came from a human donor with active COVID-19. The donor label of this sample is uncertain. The J gene is TRBJ1-1, the V gene TRBV3-1 (or the pseudogene TRBV3-2); a weak D match, TRBD1 (6 bases). The CDR3 here is CASSPRGGNTEAFF. Here the CDR3 DNA reads TGTGCCAGCAGCCCTAGGGGGGGTAACACTGAAGCTTTCTTT.